This record concerns one T cell receptor (beta chain) sequence. In this sample, this clone turned up once. No cognate antigen has been identified for it. Base qualities are not at hand, and no much larger clone is one base apart. The time point label for this specimen denotes: blood sample drawn before combined kidney and bone marrow transplant. Thawed PBMCs were FACS-sorted into unstimulated Tregs (CD4+CD25+CD127-), CD4+ non-Tregs (CD4+CD25-), CD4 cells and CD8 cells. Patients were several combined kidney and bone marrow transplant recipients from the ITN036ST trial, and only these trial subjects had samples available. Healthy control blood was separated into PBMCs by Ficoll density gradient and cryopreserved, and patient PBMCs were collected both before and after transplant. The data derive from a study of Tregs in tolerant kidney transplant recipients (dated by TCRdb to about 2019). At the level of the whole study: Transplants used related donors with nonmyeloablative bone marrow transplantation; mixed chimerism was transient in the human trials. The study applied TCRbeta sequencing to find donor-specific regulatory T cells before combined kidney and bone marrow transplantation and then followed those same cells after transplant.

The germline V gene sets CDR1 to SGHDT and CDR2 to YYEEEE. V gives up 0 bases and J gives up 7 bases, and the segment between their germline ends measures 22 bases. The CDR3, from cysteine to phenylalanine, totals 17 residues. The retained sequence is limited to the CDR3, 51 bases, with the frame set at the first base. For TCRbeta CDR3 sequencing, genomic DNA from the sorted cells was extracted using the QIAGEN DNeasy Blood and Tissue Kit. High-throughput TCRbeta CDR3 sequencing was carried out commercially through immunoSEQ, with PCR amplification with bias correction and internal controls included. The authors' analysis ran thus. Unique productive TCRbeta sequences were defined by CDR3 nucleotide sequence where primers matched, and otherwise by CDR3 amino acid sequence together with Vbeta and Jbeta genes. Sorting error was corrected by removing sequences shared between sorted populations at a frequency ratio of 2:1 or less, and the remaining shared sequences were assigned to the higher population. A sequence was defined as donor-reactive if the sequence was expanded at least 5-fold in CFSE-low cells compared with unstimulated cells and had a frequency of at least 0.01% in CFSE-low cells. Repertoire divergence was quantified by Jensen-Shannon divergence using the top 100 TCRbeta sequences ranked by frequency. For samples with multiple sequencing runs, sorting error was corrected separately for each run before the runs were pooled. Entries here come from immuneACCESS through TCRdb and include only in-frame sequences with V and J called. Some clones fail to appear in such tables; in the studies checked, an unresolved V gene covers under half of the shortfall, and the cause of the remainder is unknown. The V and J calls and clone size are taken from that table; D and trimming were inferred from the DNA. The sample table holds about 110,000 clones, of which 85% to 90% were seen once. The ten largest clones capture roughly 0.35% of the sample.

Summary of the overall study and its limitations: The most biologically relevant and donor-specific TCRbeta repertoire appeared to be identified by expanding Tregs with activated donor B cells. The study was limited by small patient numbers, and the findings need validation in larger populations and under other immunosuppression protocols. For some patients, the PCR primers changed as time went on, which meant samples from those patients could not be compared with one another at the nucleotide level. In tolerant patients, donor-specific Tregs expanded more than Tregs overall, which suggests antigen-driven rather than nonspecific expansion. Biological reproducibility was not examined directly, but technical replication error appeared to be minimal.

This TCR was sampled from a human donor who received a combined kidney and bone marrow transplant. The chain is assembled from TRBV5-6 and TRBJ1-2; the D gene cannot be resolved reliably. Source: CD4+ T cells from blood, taken before the transplant. The CDR3 amino acid sequence is: CASSLANSHLPQTGYTF. DNA sequence: TGTGCCAGCAGCTTGGCCAATTCCCATCTCCCACAAACTGGCTACACCTTC.